This note documents a single T cell receptor (beta chain) sequence. Its cognate antigen is unknown. The data originate from a study of T cells in Graves' hyperthyroidism and ophthalmopathy. Overall study context: Peripheral blood specimens were obtained at initial diagnosis, prior to any treatment.

The TCR beta CDR3 regions underwent amplification using RNA transcripts as the source. A first-round RT-PCR of the TCR CDR3 used the HTBI primer set. Via MiXCR, TCRdb re-called the multiplex PCR reads, giving one row per CDR3 protein. The repertoire holds around 420,000 distinct CDR3 sequences, more than 15% seen once, with around 14% in the top ten. Trimming left V 1 base short and J 5 bases short, with 14 bases between. This CDR3 spans 15 amino acids. Germline CDR1 reads SGHDN; CDR2 reads FVKESK. Findings of the study overall: Blood samples included most of the expanded thyroid clonotypes exceeding 0.001.

What was sequenced was blood. V is TRBV14 and J is TRBJ1-1, with a weak D call TRBD1 (5 bases). This TCR derives from a woman younger than 30 with Graves' hyperthyroidism. The chain's CDR3 is CASSQVRAGGTEAFF. In DNA, the CDR3 is TGTGCCAGCAGCCAAGTCAGGGCTGGAGGGACTGAAGCTTTCTTT.